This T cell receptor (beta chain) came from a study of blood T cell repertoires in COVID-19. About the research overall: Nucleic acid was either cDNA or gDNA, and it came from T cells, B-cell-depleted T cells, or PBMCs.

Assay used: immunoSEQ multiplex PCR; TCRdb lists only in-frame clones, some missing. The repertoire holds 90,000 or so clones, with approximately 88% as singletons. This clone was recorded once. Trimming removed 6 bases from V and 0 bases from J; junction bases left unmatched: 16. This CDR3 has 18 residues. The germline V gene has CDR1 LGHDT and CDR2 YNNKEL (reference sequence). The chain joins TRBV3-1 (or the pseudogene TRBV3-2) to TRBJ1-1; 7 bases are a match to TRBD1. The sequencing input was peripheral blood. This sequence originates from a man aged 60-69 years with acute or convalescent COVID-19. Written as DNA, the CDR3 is TGTGCCAGCAGTGAGGGAACACAGGGGAGGTACGTGAACACTGAAGCTTTCTTT. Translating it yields CASSEGTQGRYVNTEAFF.